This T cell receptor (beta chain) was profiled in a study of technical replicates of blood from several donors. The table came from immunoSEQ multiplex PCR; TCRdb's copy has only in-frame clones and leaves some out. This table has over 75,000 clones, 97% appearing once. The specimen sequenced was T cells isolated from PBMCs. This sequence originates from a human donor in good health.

This CDR3 is CASSVRTSYEQYF. The CDR3 bases are TGTGCCAGTAGTGTCAGGACTTCCTACGAGCAGTACTTC. The chain is built from TRBV19 and TRBJ2-7; a weak D match, TRBD2 (5 bases). Germline V gene sequence: CDR1 LNHDA, CDR2 SQIVND (reference sequence). The CDR3 sequence is 13 residues long. With 5 bases removed from V and 1 base from J, the gap between germline ends came to 9 bases.